A selection of T cell receptor beta chains follows, all from one sample in a study of T cell responses to AZD1222 COVID-19 vaccine. Sequenced by immunoSEQ multiplex PCR; TCRdb stores in-frame clones only, minus some. The data show 74,000 or so clones, roughly 80% seen once. Sequences were derived from peripheral blood, sampled on day 0 of AZD1222 vaccination. Every receptor here comes from an adult in good health. Each CDR3 is given with its conserved first and last residue. The order of the fields is clone size, V gene, D gene, J gene, CDR3 protein, CDR3 DNA. D genes are given only for firm matches. Clone size, where shown, is once, few, many, or a class for clones that have expanded.

once	TRBV19	NA	TRBJ1-1	CASSLFEGLNTEAFF	TGTGCCAGTAGTCTATTTGAGGGGCTGAACACTGAAGCTTTCTTT
once	TRBV6-5	NA	TRBJ1-5	CASSLGIWQPQHF	TGTGCCAGCAGTTTAGGGATATGGCAGCCCCAGCATTTT
NA	TRBV28	NA	TRBJ1-1	CASSLAPGNTEAFF	TGTGCCAGCAGTTTGGCTCCTGGGAACACTGAAGCTTTCTTT
NA	TRBV28	NA	TRBJ1-1	CASNRAGRTEAFF	TGTGCCAGCAATCGGGCGGGGAGGACTGAAGCTTTCTTT
NA	TRBV24-1	TRBD2	TRBJ2-1	CATSDTGNSGPFRFF	TGTGCCACCAGTGATACGGGAAATAGCGGGCCGTTTCGGTTCTTC
NA	TRBV25-1	NA	TRBJ1-5	CASSTGSSQPQHF	TGTGCCAGCAGTACCGGGTCGAGCCAGCCCCAGCATTTT
few	TRBV25-1	TRBD1	TRBJ1-2	CASSAPGTGGYGYTF	TGTGCCAGCAGTGCCCCCGGGACAGGGGGTTATGGCTACACCTTC
NA	TRBV6-1	TRBD1	TRBJ1-2	CASSEWGQGNSNYGYTF	TGTGCCAGCAGTGAATGGGGACAGGGAAATAGTAACTATGGCTACACCTTC
NA	TRBV7-3	TRBD1	TRBJ2-3	CASSEGADTQYF	TGTGCCAGCAGCGAGGGGGCGGATACGCAGTATTTT
NA	TRBV3-1/TRBV3-2	NA	TRBJ1-6	CASTLGGVNSSPLHF	TGTGCCAGCACCCTGGGAGGGGTAAACTCTTCACCCCTCCACTTT
NA	TRBV28	NA	TRBJ1-2	CASSTLGGANYGYTF	TGTGCCAGCAGTACTCTGGGGGGGGCTAACTATGGCTACACCTTC
NA	TRBV5-8	TRBD1	TRBJ2-7	CASSRGQGLYEQYF	TGTGCCAGCAGCCGGGGACAGGGGCTCTACGAGCAGTACTTC
few	TRBV19	TRBD2	TRBJ2-6	CASSPPVAGGVPGANVLTF	TGTGCCAGTAGTCCTCCCGTAGCGGGAGGAGTACCTGGGGCCAACGTCCTGACTTTC
NA	TRBV5-6	NA	TRBJ1-4	CASSRPTEGGEKLFF	TGTGCCAGCAGCCGTCCGACGGAGGGGGGTGAAAAACTGTTTTTT
NA	TRBV15	NA	TRBJ1-5	CATKESSNQPQHF	TGTGCCACCAAAGAAAGTAGCAATCAGCCCCAGCATTTT
NA	TRBV7-9	NA	TRBJ1-4	CASSLAEHTNEKLFF	TGTGCCAGCAGCTTAGCCGAACACACTAATGAAAAACTGTTTTTT
NA	TRBV6-2/TRBV6-3	TRBD2	TRBJ2-5	CASSDLAGDGETQYF	TGTGCCAGCAGTGACCTAGCGGGAGACGGAGAGACCCAGTACTTC
NA	TRBV7-6	TRBD2	TRBJ2-7	CASSLASGTTFYEQYF	TGTGCCAGCAGCTTAGCTAGCGGGACGACGTTCTACGAGCAGTACTTC
once	TRBV5-1	TRBD2	TRBJ2-3	CASSLGTAGGADTQYF	TGCGCCAGCAGCTTGGGGACAGCGGGAGGGGCTGATACGCAGTATTTT
once	TRBV28	TRBD2	TRBJ2-3	CASRLSVGGLLTDTQYF	TGTGCCAGCAGACTCTCTGTGGGGGGACTACTCACAGATACGCAGTATTTT
NA	TRBV18	TRBD1	TRBJ1-2	CASSPNLRTGSNGYTF	TGTGCCAGCTCACCCAATCTTCGGACAGGGTCCAATGGCTACACCTTC
NA	TRBV11-2	NA	TRBJ2-3	CASSSGTLALADTQYF	TGTGCCAGCAGCTCCGGAACTCTAGCTCTCGCAGATACGCAGTATTTT
NA	TRBV7-2	NA	TRBJ1-2	CASSLAGRPVGGYTF	TGTGCCAGCAGCTTAGCCGGCAGGCCGGTGGGGGGCTACACCTTC
NA	TRBV7-2	TRBD2	TRBJ2-7	CATRGGPSGSYEQYF	TGTGCCACACGGGGTGGGCCTAGCGGGTCCTACGAGCAGTACTTC